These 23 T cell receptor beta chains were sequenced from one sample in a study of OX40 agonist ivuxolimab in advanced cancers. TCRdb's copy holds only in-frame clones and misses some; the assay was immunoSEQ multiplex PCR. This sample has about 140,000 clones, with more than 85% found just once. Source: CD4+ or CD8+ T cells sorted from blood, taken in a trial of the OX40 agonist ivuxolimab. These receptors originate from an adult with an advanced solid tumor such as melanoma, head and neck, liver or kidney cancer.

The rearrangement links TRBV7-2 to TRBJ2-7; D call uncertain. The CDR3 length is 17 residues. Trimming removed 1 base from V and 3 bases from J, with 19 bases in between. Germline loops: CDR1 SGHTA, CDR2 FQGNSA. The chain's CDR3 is CASSLGYGSLTNYEQYF. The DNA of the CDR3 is TGTGCCAGCAGCTTAGGTTACGGATCCCTCACTAACTACGAGCAGTACTTC.

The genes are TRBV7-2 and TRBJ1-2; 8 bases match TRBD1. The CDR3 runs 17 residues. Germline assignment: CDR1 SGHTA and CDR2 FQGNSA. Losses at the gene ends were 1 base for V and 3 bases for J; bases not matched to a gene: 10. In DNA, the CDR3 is TGTGCCAGCAGCTTAGTTGAGACGGGACAGGCCTACTATGGCTACACCTTC. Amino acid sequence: CASSLVETGQAYYGYTF.

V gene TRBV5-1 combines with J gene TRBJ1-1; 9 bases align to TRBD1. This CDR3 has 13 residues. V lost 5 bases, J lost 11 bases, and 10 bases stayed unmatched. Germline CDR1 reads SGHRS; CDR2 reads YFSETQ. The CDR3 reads CASRPTGGNGAFF. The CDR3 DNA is TGCGCCAGCAGGCCGACAGGGGGGAATGGGGCTTTCTTT.

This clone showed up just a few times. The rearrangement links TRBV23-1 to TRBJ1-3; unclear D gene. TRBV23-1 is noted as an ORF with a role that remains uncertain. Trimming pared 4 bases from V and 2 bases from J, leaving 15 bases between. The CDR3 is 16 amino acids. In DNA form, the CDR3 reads TGCGCCAGCAGTCCAGCCCCCCCCGGACCTGGAAACACCATATATTTT. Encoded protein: CASSPAPPGPGNTIYF.

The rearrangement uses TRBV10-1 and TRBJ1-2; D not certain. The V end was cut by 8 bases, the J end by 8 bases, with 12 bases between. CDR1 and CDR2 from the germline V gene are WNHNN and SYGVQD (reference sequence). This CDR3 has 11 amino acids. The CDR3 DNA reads TGCGCCAGCCCTTCCCAGTGGGGCTACACCTTC. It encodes CASPSQWGYTF.

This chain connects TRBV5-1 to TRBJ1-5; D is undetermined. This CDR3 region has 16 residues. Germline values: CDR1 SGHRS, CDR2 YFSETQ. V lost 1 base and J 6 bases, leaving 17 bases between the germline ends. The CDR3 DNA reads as TGCGCCAGCAGCTTGCGCGGGGAGGTTGATAGTCAGCCCCAGCATTTT. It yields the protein CASSLRGEVDSQPQHF.

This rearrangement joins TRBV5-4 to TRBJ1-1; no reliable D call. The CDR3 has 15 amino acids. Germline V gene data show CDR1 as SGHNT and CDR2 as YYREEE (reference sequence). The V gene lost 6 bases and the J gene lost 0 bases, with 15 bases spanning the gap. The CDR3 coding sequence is TGTGCCAGCACCTTTGGTAGTGCAATGAACACTGAAGCTTTCTTT. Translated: CASTFGSAMNTEAFF.

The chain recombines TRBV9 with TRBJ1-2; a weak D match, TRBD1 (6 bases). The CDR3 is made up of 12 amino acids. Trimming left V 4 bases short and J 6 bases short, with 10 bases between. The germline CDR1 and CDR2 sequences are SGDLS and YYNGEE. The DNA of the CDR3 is TGTGCCAGCAGCCCACGGACAGATGGCTACACCTTC. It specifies CASSPRTDGYTF. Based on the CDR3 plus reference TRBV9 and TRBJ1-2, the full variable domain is DSGVTQTPKHLITATGQRVTLRCSPRSGDLSVYWYQQSLDQGLQFLIQYYNGEERAKGNILERFSAQQFPDLHSELNLSSLELGDSALYFCASSPRTDGYTFGSGTRLTVV.

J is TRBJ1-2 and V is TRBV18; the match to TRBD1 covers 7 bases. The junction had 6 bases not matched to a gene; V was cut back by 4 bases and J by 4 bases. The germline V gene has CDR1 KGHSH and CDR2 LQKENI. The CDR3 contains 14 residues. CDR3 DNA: TGTGCCAGCTCACGACCGGGACAGCTCTATGGCTACACCTTC. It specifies CASSRPGQLYGYTF.

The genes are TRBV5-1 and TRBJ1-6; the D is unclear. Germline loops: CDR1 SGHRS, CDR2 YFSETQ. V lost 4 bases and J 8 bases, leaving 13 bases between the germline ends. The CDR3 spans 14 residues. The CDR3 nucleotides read TGCGCCAGCAGCCCTCGACTGGATTATTCACCCCTCCACTTT. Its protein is CASSPRLDYSPLHF. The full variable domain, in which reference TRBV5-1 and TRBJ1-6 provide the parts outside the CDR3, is KAGVTQTPRYLIKTRGQQVTLSCSPISGHRSVSWYQQTPGQGLQFLFEYFSETQRNKGNFPGRFSGRQFSNSRSEMNVSTLELGDSALYLCASSPRLDYSPLHFGNGTRLTVT.

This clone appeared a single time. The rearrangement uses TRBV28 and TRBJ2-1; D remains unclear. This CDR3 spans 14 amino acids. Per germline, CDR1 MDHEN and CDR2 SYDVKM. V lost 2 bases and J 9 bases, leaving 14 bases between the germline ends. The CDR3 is CASSLGSPVGEQFF. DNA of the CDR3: TGTGCCAGCAGTTTAGGTTCCCCGGTCGGTGAGCAGTTCTTC.

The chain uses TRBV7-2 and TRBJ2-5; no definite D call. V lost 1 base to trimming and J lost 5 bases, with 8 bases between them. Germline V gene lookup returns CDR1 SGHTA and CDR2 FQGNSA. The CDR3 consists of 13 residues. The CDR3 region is CASSLEQLETQYF. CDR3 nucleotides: TGTGCCAGCAGCTTAGAGCAGCTCGAGACCCAGTACTTC.

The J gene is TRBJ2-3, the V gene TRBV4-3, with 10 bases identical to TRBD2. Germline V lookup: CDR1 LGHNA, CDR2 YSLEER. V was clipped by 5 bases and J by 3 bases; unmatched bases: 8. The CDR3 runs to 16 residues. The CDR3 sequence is CASSSGGAPGTDTQYF. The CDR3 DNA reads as TGCGCCAGCAGCAGCGGGGGGGCCCCGGGGACAGATACGCAGTATTTT.

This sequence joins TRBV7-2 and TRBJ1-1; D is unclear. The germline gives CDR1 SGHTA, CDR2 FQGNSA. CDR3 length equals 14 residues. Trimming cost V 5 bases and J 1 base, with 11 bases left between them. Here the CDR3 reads CASSPSRWNTEAFF. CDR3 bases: TGTGCCAGCAGCCCTTCTCGGTGGAACACTGAAGCTTTCTTT.

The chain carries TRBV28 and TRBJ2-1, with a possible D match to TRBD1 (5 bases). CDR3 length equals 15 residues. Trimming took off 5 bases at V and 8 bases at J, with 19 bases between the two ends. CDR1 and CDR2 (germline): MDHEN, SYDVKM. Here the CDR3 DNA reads TGTGCCAGCAGTCCCCCTATAAGGGGCAGGGATGAGCAGTTCTTC. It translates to CASSPPIRGRDEQFF. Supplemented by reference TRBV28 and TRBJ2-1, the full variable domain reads DVKVTQSSRYLVKRTGEKVFLECVQDMDHENMFWYRQDPGLGLRLIYFSYDVKMKEKGDIPEGYSVSREKKERFSLILESASTNQTSMYLCASSPPIRGRDEQFFGPGTRLTVL.

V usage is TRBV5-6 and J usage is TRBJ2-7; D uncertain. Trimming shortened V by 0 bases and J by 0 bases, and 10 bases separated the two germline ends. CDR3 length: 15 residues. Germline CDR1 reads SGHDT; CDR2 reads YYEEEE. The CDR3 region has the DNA TGTGCCAGCAGCTTGGGACTCGGAAGCTCCTACGAGCAGTACTTC. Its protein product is CASSLGLGSSYEQYF.

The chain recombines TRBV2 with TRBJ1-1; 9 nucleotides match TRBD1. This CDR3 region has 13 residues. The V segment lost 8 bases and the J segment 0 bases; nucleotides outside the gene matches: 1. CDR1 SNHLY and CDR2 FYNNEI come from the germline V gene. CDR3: CASGTGLNTEAFF. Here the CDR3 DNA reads TGTGCCAGCGGGACAGGGTTGAACACTGAAGCTTTCTTT.

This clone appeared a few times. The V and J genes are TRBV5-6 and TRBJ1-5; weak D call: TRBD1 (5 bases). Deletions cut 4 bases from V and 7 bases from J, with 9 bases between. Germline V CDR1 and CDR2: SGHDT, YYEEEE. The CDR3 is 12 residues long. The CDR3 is CASSPRGQPQHF. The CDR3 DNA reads TGTGCCAGCAGCCCTCGGGGCCAGCCCCAGCATTTT.

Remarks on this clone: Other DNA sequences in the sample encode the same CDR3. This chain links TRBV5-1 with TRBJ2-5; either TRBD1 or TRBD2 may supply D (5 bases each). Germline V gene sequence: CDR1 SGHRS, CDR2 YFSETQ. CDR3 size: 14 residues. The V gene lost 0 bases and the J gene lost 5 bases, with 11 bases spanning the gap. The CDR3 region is CASSLEGREETQYF. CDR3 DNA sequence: TGCGCCAGCAGCTTGGAGGGCAGGGAGGAGACCCAGTACTTC.

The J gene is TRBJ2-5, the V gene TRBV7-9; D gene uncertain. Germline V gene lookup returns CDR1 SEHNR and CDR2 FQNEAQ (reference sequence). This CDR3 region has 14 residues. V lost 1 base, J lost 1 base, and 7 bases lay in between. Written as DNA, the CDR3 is TGTGCCAGCAGCTTAGAAGCTTTCCAAGAGACCCAGTACTTC. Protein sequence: CASSLEAFQETQYF.

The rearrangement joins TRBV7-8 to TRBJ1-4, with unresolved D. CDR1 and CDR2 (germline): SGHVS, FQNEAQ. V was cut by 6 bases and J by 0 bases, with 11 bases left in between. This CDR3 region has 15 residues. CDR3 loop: CASRRRSATNEKLFF. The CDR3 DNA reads TGTGCCAGCAGACGAAGGAGTGCAACTAATGAAAAACTGTTTTTT.

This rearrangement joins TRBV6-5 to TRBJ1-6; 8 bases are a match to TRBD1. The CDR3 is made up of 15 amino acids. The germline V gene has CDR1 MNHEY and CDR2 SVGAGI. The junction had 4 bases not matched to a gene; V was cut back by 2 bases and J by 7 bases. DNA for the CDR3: TGTGCCAGCAGTTACAAGTGGGACAGGAATTCACCCCTCCACTTT. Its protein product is CASSYKWDRNSPLHF.

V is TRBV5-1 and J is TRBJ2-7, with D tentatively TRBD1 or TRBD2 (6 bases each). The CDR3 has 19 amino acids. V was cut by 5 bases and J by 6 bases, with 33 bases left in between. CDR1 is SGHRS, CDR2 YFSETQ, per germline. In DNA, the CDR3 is TGCGCCAGCAGTCGGAGGGACATAAATTTACGGAGGGAAGTACGCGAGCAGTACTTC. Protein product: CASSRRDINLRREVREQYF.